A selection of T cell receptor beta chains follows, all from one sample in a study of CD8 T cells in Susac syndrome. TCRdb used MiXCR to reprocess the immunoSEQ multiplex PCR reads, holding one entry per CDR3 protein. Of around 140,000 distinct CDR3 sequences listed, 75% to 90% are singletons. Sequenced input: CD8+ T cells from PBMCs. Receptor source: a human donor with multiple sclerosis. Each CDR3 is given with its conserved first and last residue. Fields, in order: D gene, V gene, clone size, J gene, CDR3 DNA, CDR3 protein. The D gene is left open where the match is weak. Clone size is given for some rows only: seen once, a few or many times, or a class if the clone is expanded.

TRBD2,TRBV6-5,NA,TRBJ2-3,TGTGCCAGCTGGCTAGCGGGAAGCACAGATACGCAGTATTTT,CASWLAGSTDTQYF
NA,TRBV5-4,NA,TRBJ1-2,TGTGCCAGCAGCTTCAAGACAGGCCGCTCCTATGGCTACACCTTC,CASSFKTGRSYGYTF
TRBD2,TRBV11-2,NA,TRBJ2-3,TGTGCCAGCAGCTCCCACCCCCGGGCTAGCGGGGGTAGCACAGATACGCAGTATTTT,CASSSHPRASGGSTDTQYF
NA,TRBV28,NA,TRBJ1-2,TGTGCCAGCAGTCTCTTTCAGGGGTTTGATGGCTACACCTTC,CASSLFQGFDGYTF
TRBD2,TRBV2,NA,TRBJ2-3,TGTGCCAGCAGTGCCACGGGGGGTTTCACAGATACGCAGTATTTT,CASSATGGFTDTQYF
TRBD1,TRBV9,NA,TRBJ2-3,TGTGCCAGCGGACAGGGCCGAGGGGGCCCAGATACGCAGTATTTT,CASGQGRGGPDTQYF
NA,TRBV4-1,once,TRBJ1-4,TGCGCCAGCAGCCGCCCGAATGAAAAACTGTTTTTT,CASSRPNEKLFF
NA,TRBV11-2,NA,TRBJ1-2,TGTGCCAGCAGCTTAACGAGAGCTGATAACTATGGCTACACCTTC,CASSLTRADNYGYTF
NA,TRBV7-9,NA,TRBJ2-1,TGTGCCAGCAGCTTGGACAGAGATAATGAGCAGTTCTTC,CASSLDRDNEQFF
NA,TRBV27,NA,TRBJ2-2,TGTGCCAGCAGTTTATGGGGAGTTGGCGGGGAGCTGTTTTTT,CASSLWGVGGELFF
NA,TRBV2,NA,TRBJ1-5,TGTGCCAGCAGTGAACGGGGGCATAATCAGCCCCAGCATTTT,CASSERGHNQPQHF
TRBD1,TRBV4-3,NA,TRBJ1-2,TGCGCCAGCAGCCAAGCTAGAGCACATTACAGGGGGACCAGGGGAGCTAACTATGGCTACACCTTC,CASSQARAHYRGTRGANYGYTF
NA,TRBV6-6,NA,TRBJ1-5,TGTGCCAGCAGCCGACTAGGGAGTAGCAATCAGCCCCAGCATTTT,CASSRLGSSNQPQHF
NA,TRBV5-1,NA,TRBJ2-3,TGCGCCAGCAGCTTGGTCGGGGGAGCATTTGATACGCAGTATTTT,CASSLVGGAFDTQYF
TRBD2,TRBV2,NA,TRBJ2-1,TGTGCCAGCAGACTAGGGGCGGGGGGAAATGAGCAGTTCTTC,CASRLGAGGNEQFF
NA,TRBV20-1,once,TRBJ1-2,TGCAGTGCTTACCGGCCCTATGGCTACACCTTC,CSAYRPYGYTF
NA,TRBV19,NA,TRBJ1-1,TGTGCCAGTAGTGTCAAAGGGGACACTGAAGCTTTCTTT,CASSVKGDTEAFF
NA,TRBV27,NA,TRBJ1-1,TGTGCCAGCAGTTGGGGGGGGAGCACTGAAGCTTTCTTT,CASSWGGSTEAFF
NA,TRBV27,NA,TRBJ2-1,TGTGCCAGCCAGTCGACAGGAACCTACAATGAGCAGTTCTTC,CASQSTGTYNEQFF
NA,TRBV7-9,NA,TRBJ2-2,TGTGCCAGCAGCCCCGTGGGGATAGCCATGAACACCGGGGAGCTGTTTTTT,CASSPVGIAMNTGELFF
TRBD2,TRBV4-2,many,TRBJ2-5,TGTGCCAGCAGCCAAGATCGGGCTAGCGGGGGAGAGACCCAGTACTTC,CASSQDRASGGETQYF
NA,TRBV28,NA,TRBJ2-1,TGTGCCAGCAGTTTATTGTTTCTTTACAATGAGCAGTTCTTC,CASSLLFLYNEQFF
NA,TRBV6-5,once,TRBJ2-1,TGTGCCAGCAGTTACCTAGCAGATTACAATGAGCAGTTCTTC,CASSYLADYNEQFF
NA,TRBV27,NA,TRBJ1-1,TGTGCCAGCGGTGGAGACCTGGTCACTGAAGCTTTCTTT,CASGGDLVTEAFF
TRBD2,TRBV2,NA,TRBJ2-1,TGTGCCAGCAGAGAGCAGGGAGGGGACAATGAGCAGTTCTTC,CASREQGGDNEQFF
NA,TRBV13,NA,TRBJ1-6,TGTGCCAGCAGATCTGCAGGGGAACCCCTCCACTTT,CASRSAGEPLHF
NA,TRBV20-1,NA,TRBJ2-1,TGCAGTGCTTTAGGCAGCTACAATGAGCAGTTCTTC,CSALGSYNEQFF